The 21 T cell receptor beta chains below were found in one sample sequenced in a study of T-cell memory formation after mild COVID-19. MiXCR was run by TCRdb on the 5' RACE reads, yielding one entry per CDR3 protein. The table lists 110,000 to 150,000 distinct CDR3 sequences, 14% of them singletons. Sequencing was carried out using PBMCs or a T cell subset sorted from them (not recorded which). The source is an adult woman who had mild COVID-19 (a few samples of this study predate the infection). Cell type and time point are not known.

The chain joins TRBV7-3 to TRBJ2-7; possible D gene TRBD1, 5 bases. Germline lookup yields CDR1 SGHTA and CDR2 FQGTGA. V dropped 5 bases and J dropped 4 bases, with 18 bases sitting between them. This CDR3 has 15 amino acids. In DNA form, the CDR3 reads TGTGCCAGCAGCATACCAGGGTTGTCGGGTTACGAGCAGTACTTC. Protein: CASSIPGLSGYEQYF.

A few counts support this clonotype. The V and J genes are TRBV19 and TRBJ2-1, with D tentatively TRBD1 (6 bases). V was shortened by 3 bases and J by 3 bases, with 12 bases between the two germline ends. This CDR3 spans 15 amino acids. Germline V lookup: CDR1 LNHDA, CDR2 SQIVND (reference sequence). The CDR3 coding sequence is TGTGCCAGTAGTATCCTCCGGGACAACTACAATGAGCAGTTCTTC. As protein: CASSILRDNYNEQFF.

This clonotype showed up just a few times. V and J are TRBV4-1 and TRBJ2-5, with D perhaps given as TRBD1 or TRBD2 (6 bases each). Germline lookup yields CDR1 MGHRA and CDR2 YSYEKL. CDR3 length equals 12 residues. Trimming removed 2 bases at V and 7 bases at J, with 8 bases between. In DNA form, the CDR3 reads TGCGCCAGCAGCCAATGGGGGGCGACCCAGTACTTC. Encoded protein: CASSQWGATQYF.

Of note for this clonotype: The junction differs from germline at one of its ends, possibly a read error. The gene calls are TRBV12-3 or TRBV12-4 and TRBJ2-1, with 9 bases aligning to TRBD2. There are 14 residues in the CDR3. The chain's CDR3 is CASRPGTSYDEQFF. The CDR3 region has the DNA TGTGCCAGCAGACCCGGGACTAGCTACGATGAGCAGTTCTTC.

In its sample, this clonotype was seen a few times. The V gene is TRBV27, the J gene TRBJ2-7, with 12 bases lining up with TRBD1. Germline assignment: CDR1 MNHEY and CDR2 SMNVEV (reference sequence). CDR3 length: 14 residues. Trimming took 2 bases from V and 10 from J; bases not matched to a gene: 6. Written as DNA, the CDR3 is TGTGCCAGCAGTTTAAGGGACAGGGGGCACACACAGTACTTC. Protein sequence: CASSLRDRGHTQYF.

The V gene is TRBV6-2 or TRBV6-3, the J gene TRBJ2-3; TRBD2 might be the D (6 bases). This CDR3 is 16 amino acids long. From germline, CDR1 is MNHEY and CDR2 SVGEGT. V lost 6 bases and J lost 5, with 21 bases in between. CDR3 in DNA: TGTGCCAGCAGCGGAGTCCTTCTAGCGCAAGGAGATACGCAGTATTTT. Its translation: CASSGVLLAQGDTQYF.

V usage is TRBV7-9 and J usage is TRBJ2-2; 14 nucleotides match TRBD2. The CDR3 covers 18 residues. Germline loops: CDR1 SEHNR, CDR2 FQNEAQ (reference sequence). V trimming: 6 bases; J trimming: 0 bases; junction bases outside the gene matches: 6. The CDR3 is CASRPGLAGAANTGELFF. CDR3 coding DNA: TGTGCCAGCAGGCCGGGACTAGCGGGAGCCGCGAACACCGGGGAGCTGTTTTTT. Full variable domain (missing parts from reference TRBV7-9 and TRBJ2-2): DTGVSQNPRHKITKRGQNVTFRCDPISEHNRLYWYRQTLGQGPEFLTYFQNEAQLEKSRLLSDRFSAERPKGSFSTLEIQRTEQGDSAMYLCASRPGLAGAANTGELFFGEGSRLTVL.

This clonotype was found a few times. This rearrangement joins TRBV6-5 to TRBJ2-1; 7 bases align to TRBD2. J lost 5 bases, V lost 2 bases, and 3 bases had no gene match. The CDR3 is 14 residues long. In germline, CDR1 is MNHEY, CDR2 SVGAGI. The CDR3 nucleotides read TGTGCCAGCAGTTACCGGCTAGCGGACAATGAGCAGTTCTTC. This codes for CASSYRLADNEQFF.

This chain joins TRBV4-3 and TRBJ1-3; perhaps TRBD1 as D (6 bases). Trimming pared 3 bases from V and 0 bases from J, leaving 15 bases between. The CDR3 runs to 17 residues. The V gene's germline CDR1 is LGHNA and CDR2 YSLEER. CDR3 in DNA: TGCGCCAGCAGCCATGTTTACAGGGAGAGCTCTGGAAACACCATATATTTT. This sequence encodes CASSHVYRESSGNTIYF.

The chain employs TRBV10-1 and TRBJ1-1; tentative D call: TRBD1 (5 bases). This CDR3 contains 13 residues. The germline V gene encodes CDR1 WNHNN and CDR2 SYGVQD (reference sequence). Trimming stripped 7 bases from V and 5 bases from J, with 14 bases between. The CDR3 loop reads CASMTGGETEAFF. CDR3 DNA: TGCGCCAGCATGACTGGGGGGGAGACTGAAGCTTTCTTT.

This clonotype was counted a few times. CDR3 loop: CASSSPSGYTGELFF. For the CDR3, the DNA is TGTGCCAGCAGTTCTCCTAGCGGTTACACCGGGGAGCTGTTTTTT. The V gene is TRBV12-3 or TRBV12-4, the J gene TRBJ2-2; 7 nucleotides agree with TRBD2. The V and J ends lost 4 bases and 3 bases, in that order; junction bases with no gene match: 5. The CDR3 length is 15 residues.

J is TRBJ2-4 and V is TRBV4-1, with D perhaps TRBD1 or TRBD2 (5 bases each). Per germline, CDR1 MGHRA and CDR2 YSYEKL. The CDR3 contains 16 residues. With 4 bases removed from V and 0 bases from J, the gap between germline ends came to 13 bases. The CDR3, as DNA: TGCGCCAGCAGCCTTCTCGGGGCCCTAGCCAAAAACATTCAGTACTTC. Amino acids: CASSLLGALAKNIQYF.

In its sample, this clonotype was seen a few times. V and J are TRBV12-3 or TRBV12-4 and TRBJ2-7, with a possible D match to TRBD1 (5 bases). Trimming removed 1 base at V and 5 bases at J, with 15 bases between. The CDR3 extends over 15 amino acids. The CDR3, as DNA: TGTGCCAGCAGTTTAGGGCTCAAGGGGTCTGACGAGCAGTACTTC. This gives the protein CASSLGLKGSDEQYF.

This rearrangement joins TRBV25-1 to TRBJ2-7; D not resolved. The germline V gene encodes CDR1 MGHDK and CDR2 SYGVNS. The CDR3 spans 13 residues. The V gene lost 5 bases and the J gene lost 5 bases, with 13 bases spanning the gap. CDR3 sequence: CASSHPRGDEQYF. CDR3 sequence (DNA): TGTGCCAGCAGTCACCCCCGTGGAGACGAGCAGTACTTC.

The chain employs TRBV2 and TRBJ1-2; D ambiguous. The CDR3 loop spans 9 amino acids. The germline gives CDR1 SNHLY, CDR2 FYNNEI. V lost 7 bases and J 6 bases, leaving 3 bases between the germline ends. This CDR3 is CASINGYTF. The CDR3 DNA is TGTGCCAGCATCAATGGCTACACCTTC.

J is TRBJ1-2 and V is TRBV6-1; 9 bases line up with TRBD1. Per the germline V gene, CDR1 is MNHNS and CDR2 is SASEGT. V lost 6 bases, J lost 2 bases, and 7 bases stayed unmatched. The CDR3 contains 15 residues. As DNA, the CDR3 is TGTGCCAGCAGCGCAGGGACAGGGAGGAACTATGGCTACACCTTC. Residues: CASSAGTGRNYGYTF.

This clonotype appeared a few times. The rearrangement links TRBV18 to TRBJ2-5, with D possibly being TRBD1 (6 bases). CDR1 and CDR2 from the germline V gene are KGHSH and LQKENI. Trimming took 3 bases from V and 3 from J, leaving 14 bases between them. The CDR3 totals 15 residues. CDR3 sequence: CASSPVLAGEETQYF. In DNA form, the CDR3 reads TGTGCCAGCTCACCGGTTTTGGCAGGGGAAGAGACCCAGTACTTC.

The chain employs TRBV27 and TRBJ2-7; TRBD2 aligns across 8 bases. V lost 8 bases and J lost 1; bases outside the gene matches: 16. The CDR3 covers 17 residues. Germline V lookup: CDR1 MNHEY, CDR2 SMNVEV (reference sequence). CDR3 in DNA: TGTGCCAGCGCCCCACTGTGGCTAGCGGGCCCTTCCTACGAGCAGTACTTC. Translating gives CASAPLWLAGPSYEQYF.

This clonotype was recorded many times. V is TRBV12-3 or TRBV12-4 and J is TRBJ2-7, with D tentatively TRBD1 (5 bases). V shed 3 bases and J shed 5 bases, with 8 bases lying between them. The length of the CDR3 is 12 residues. This chain's CDR3 is CASSFLQDEQYF. CDR3 coding DNA: TGTGCCAGCAGTTTTTTACAGGACGAGCAGTACTTC.

The chain carries TRBV15 and TRBJ2-7, with 7 bases identical to TRBD1. The CDR3 runs 13 residues. V dropped 5 bases and J dropped 3; count of bases not matched to a gene: 4. Germline assignment: CDR1 LNHNV and CDR2 YYDKDF (reference sequence). The CDR3 DNA follows: TGTGCCACCAGCGGATGGGACAGCTACGAGCAGTACTTC. Protein sequence: CATSGWDSYEQYF.

CDR3 in amino acids: CATSDNRGLDYGYTF. In nucleotides, the CDR3 is TGTGCCACCAGTGATAACAGGGGTCTCGACTATGGCTACACCTTC. The chain joins TRBV24-1 to TRBJ1-2; 7 bases align to TRBD1. The trim removed 3 bases at V and 3 bases at J, leaving 6 bases unmatched. Germline lookup yields CDR1 KGHDR and CDR2 SFDVKD. This CDR3 has 15 residues.